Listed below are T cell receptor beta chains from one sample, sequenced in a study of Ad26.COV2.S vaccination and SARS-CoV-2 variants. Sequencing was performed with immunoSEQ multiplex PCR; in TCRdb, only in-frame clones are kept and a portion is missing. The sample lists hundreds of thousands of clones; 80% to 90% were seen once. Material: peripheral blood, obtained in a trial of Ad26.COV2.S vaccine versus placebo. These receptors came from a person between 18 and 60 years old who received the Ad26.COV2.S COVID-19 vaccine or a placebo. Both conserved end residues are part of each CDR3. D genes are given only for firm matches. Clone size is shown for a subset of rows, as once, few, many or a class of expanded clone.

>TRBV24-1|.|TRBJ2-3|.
CATSDGPLRIGDTQYF
TGTGCCACCAGTGACGGGCCCCTCCGGATTGGAGATACGCAGTATTTT
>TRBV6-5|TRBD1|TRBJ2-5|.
CASSSQGVGETQYF
TGTGCCAGCAGTTCCCAGGGGGTTGGAGAGACCCAGTACTTC
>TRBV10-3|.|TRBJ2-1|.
CAIRASTGSSYNEQFF
TGTGCCATCAGAGCCTCCACAGGGAGCTCCTACAATGAGCAGTTCTTC
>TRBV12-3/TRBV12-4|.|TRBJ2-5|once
CASSLRGRETQYF
TGTGCCAGCAGCCTCAGGGGACGGGAGACCCAGTACTTC
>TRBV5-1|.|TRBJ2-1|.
CASSLSDYDEQFF
TGCGCCAGCAGCTTAAGTGACTATGATGAGCAGTTCTTC
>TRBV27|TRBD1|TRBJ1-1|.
CASSLRTGDTEAFF
TGTGCCAGCAGTCTACGTACAGGGGACACTGAAGCTTTCTTT
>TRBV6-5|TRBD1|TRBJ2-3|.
CASSQGQGPGTQYF
TGTGCCAGCAGTCAGGGACAGGGCCCAGGTACGCAGTATTTT
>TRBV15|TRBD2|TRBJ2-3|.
CATSRDRTSGKSDTQYF
TGTGCCACCAGCAGAGATAGGACTAGCGGGAAATCAGATACGCAGTATTTT
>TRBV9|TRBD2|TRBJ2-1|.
CASSVPTSGSYNEQFF
TGTGCCAGCAGCGTACCAACTAGCGGTTCCTACAATGAGCAGTTCTTC
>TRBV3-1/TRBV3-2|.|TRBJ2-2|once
CASSQGLGTLNTGELFF
TGTGCCAGCAGCCAAGGCCTCGGGACCCTGAACACCGGGGAGCTGTTTTTT
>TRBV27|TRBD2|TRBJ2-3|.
CASSLIGTSGSTDTQYF
TGTGCCAGCAGTTTAATTGGGACTAGCGGGAGCACAGATACGCAGTATTTT
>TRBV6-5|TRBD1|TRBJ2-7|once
CASSYYAGTGAREQYF
TGTGCCAGCAGTTACTACGCCGGGACAGGGGCTCGGGAGCAGTACTTC
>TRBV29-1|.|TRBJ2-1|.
CSVAIVGEQFF
TGCAGCGTGGCTATAGTGGGTGAGCAGTTCTTC
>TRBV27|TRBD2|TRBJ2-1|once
CASGPVARTSGLHEQFF
TGTGCCAGCGGTCCGGTAGCCCGGACTAGCGGGTTACATGAGCAGTTCTTC
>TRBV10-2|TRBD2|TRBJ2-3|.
CASSPGTTSTDTQYF
TGCGCCAGCAGTCCCGGGACTACTAGCACAGATACGCAGTATTTT
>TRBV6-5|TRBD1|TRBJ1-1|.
CASSRTGVGNTEAFF
TGTGCCAGCAGTCGAACAGGGGTTGGGAACACTGAAGCTTTCTTT
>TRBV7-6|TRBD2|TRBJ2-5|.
CASSPSGGARETQYF
TGTGCCAGCAGTCCCAGCGGGGGGGCCAGGGAGACCCAGTACTTC
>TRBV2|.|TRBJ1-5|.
CASSDRLQPQHF
TGTGCCAGCAGTGACAGGTTACAGCCCCAGCATTTT
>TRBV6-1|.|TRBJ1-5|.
CASSWGLQPQHF
TGTGCCAGCAGTTGGGGACTGCAGCCCCAGCATTTT
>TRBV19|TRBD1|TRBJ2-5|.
CASSRAGGRETQYF
TGTGCCAGTAGTAGGGCAGGGGGCAGGGAGACCCAGTACTTC
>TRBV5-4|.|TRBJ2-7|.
CASSLVGRGTYEQYF
TGTGCCAGCAGCTTGGTGGGGCGCGGCACCTACGAGCAGTACTTC
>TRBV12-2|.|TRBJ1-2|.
CASRPPGMTSGTDYGYTF
TGTGCAAGTCGCCCCCCCGGTATGACTTCCGGGACAGACTATGGCTACACCTTC
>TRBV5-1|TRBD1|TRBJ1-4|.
CASKTGTATNEKLFF
TGCGCCAGCAAGACAGGGACTGCAACTAATGAAAAACTGTTTTTT
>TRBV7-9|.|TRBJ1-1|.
CASSLEGGGAFF
TGTGCCAGCAGCTTGGAAGGTGGAGGAGCTTTCTTT
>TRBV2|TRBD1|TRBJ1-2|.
CASSRRGQGTNYGYTF
TGTGCCAGCAGCCGTAGAGGACAGGGGACTAACTATGGCTACACCTTC
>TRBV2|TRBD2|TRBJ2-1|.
CASSSSSGGASHARSSYNEQFF
TGTGCCAGCAGTTCTTCTAGCGGGGGGGCTTCGCACGCGAGGAGCTCCTACAATGAGCAGTTCTTC
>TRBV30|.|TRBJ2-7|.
CAWSRAPYEQYF
TGTGCCTGGAGCAGGGCCCCCTACGAGCAGTACTTC
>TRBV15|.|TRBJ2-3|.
CATSPPDSFPTDTQYF
TGTGCCACCAGCCCCCCGGACTCTTTTCCCACAGATACGCAGTATTTT
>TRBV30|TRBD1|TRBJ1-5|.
CAWRDRGNQPQHF
TGTGCCTGGAGGGACAGGGGCAATCAGCCCCAGCATTTT
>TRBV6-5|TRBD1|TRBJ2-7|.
CASNRDRGYDEQYF
TGTGCCAGCAACCGGGACAGGGGGTACGACGAGCAGTACTTC
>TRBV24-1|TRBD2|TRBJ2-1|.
CATSDLSTETSGGYNEQFF
TGTGCCACCAGTGATTTGTCCACCGAGACTAGCGGGGGGTACAATGAGCAGTTCTTC
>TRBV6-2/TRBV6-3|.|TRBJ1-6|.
CASSSHISNSPLHF
TGTGCCAGCAGTTCCCACATCTCTAATTCACCCCTCCACTTT
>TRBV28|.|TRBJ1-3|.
CASSLPGSGNTIYF
TGTGCCAGCAGTTTGCCGGGCTCTGGAAACACCATATATTTT
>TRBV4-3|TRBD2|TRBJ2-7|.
CASSQGTSRVYEQYF
TGCGCCAGCAGCCAGGGGACTAGCAGAGTATACGAGCAGTACTTC
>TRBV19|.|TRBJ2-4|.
CASTHGQGMSDIQYF
TGTGCCAGTACCCACGGGCAGGGGATGTCGGACATTCAGTACTTC
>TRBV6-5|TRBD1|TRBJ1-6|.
CASSLGQGAYSPLHF
TGTGCCAGCAGTCTAGGACAGGGGGCATATTCACCCCTCCACTTT
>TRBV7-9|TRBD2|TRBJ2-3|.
CASSLSGGTDTQYF
TGTGCCAGCAGCTTAAGCGGGGGTACGGATACGCAGTATTTT
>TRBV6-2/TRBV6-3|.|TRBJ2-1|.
CASSSPSAGYNEQFF
TGTGCCAGCAGCTCCCCGTCGGCTGGGTACAATGAGCAGTTCTTC
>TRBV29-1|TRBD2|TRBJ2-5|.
CSVEDAPGLAGGKGDFETQYF
TGCAGCGTTGAAGATGCCCCTGGACTAGCGGGAGGGAAGGGGGATTTTGAGACCCAGTACTTC
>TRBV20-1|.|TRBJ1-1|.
CSASLPGATEAFF
TGCAGTGCTAGTTTGCCCGGGGCCACTGAAGCTTTCTTT
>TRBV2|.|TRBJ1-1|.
CASSEKQYTEAFF
TGTGCCAGCAGTGAAAAACAGTACACTGAAGCTTTCTTT
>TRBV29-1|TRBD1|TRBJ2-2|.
CSVERTGGFGKNTGELFF
TGCAGCGTTGAACGGACAGGGGGCTTTGGGAAAAACACCGGGGAGCTGTTTTTT
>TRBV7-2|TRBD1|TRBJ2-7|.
CASSLVLGTGPYEQYF
TGTGCCAGCAGCTTAGTCCTCGGGACAGGACCCTACGAGCAGTACTTC
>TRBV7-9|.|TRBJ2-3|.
CASSLGQSTDTQYF
TGTGCCAGCAGCTTGGGACAAAGCACAGATACGCAGTATTTT
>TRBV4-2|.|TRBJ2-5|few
CASSQAAGHQAGAQYF
TGTGCCAGCAGCCAAGCTGCGGGGCACCAGGCTGGTGCCCAGTACTTC